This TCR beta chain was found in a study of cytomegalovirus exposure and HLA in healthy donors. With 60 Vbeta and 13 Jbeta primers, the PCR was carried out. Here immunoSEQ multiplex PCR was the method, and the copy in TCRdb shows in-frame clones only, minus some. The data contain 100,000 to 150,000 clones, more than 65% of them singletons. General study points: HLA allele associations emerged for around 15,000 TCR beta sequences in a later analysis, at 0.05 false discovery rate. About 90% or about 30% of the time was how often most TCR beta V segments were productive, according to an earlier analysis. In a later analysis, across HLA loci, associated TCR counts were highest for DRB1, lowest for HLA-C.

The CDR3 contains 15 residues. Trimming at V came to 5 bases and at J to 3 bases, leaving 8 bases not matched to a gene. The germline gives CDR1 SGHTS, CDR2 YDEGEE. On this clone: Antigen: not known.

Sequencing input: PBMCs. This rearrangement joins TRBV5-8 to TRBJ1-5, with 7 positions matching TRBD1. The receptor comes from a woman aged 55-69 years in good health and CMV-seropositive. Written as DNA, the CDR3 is TGTGCCAGCAGTTCCGGGACAGACTTCAATCAGCCCCAGCATTTT. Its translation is CASSSGTDFNQPQHF.